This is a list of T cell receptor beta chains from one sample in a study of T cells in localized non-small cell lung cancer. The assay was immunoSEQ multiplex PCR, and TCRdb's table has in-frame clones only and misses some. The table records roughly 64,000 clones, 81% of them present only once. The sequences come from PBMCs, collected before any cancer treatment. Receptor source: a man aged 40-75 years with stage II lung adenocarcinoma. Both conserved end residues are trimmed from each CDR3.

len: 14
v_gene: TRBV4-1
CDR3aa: ASSQDNLRGNQPQH

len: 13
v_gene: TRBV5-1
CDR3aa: ASSLGASGSNTQY

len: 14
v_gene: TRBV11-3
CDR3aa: ASSLGREGPLNEQF

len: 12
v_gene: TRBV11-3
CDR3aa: ASSLQGNLETQY

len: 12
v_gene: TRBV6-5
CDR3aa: ASSSGTSGRWQV

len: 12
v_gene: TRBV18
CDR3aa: ASSMRPGNTEAF

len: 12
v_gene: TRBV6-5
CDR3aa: ASSSLGRRYGYT

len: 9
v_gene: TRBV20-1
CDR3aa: SLGQGYGYT

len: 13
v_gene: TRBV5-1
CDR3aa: ASSLLATYTGELF

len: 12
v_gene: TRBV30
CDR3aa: AWTWTGSGNTIY

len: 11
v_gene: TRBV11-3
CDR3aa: ASSLDQTDTQY

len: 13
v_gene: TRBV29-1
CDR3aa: SATSDSGWNTEAF

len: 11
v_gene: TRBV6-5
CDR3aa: ASHNQDQGEAF

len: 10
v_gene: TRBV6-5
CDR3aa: ATRPFPNTQY

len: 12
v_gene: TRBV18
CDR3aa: ASSPRAGTDEAF

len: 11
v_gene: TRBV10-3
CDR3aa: ASSGRAADTQY

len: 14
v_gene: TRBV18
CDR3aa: ASSPPTGGSNQPQH

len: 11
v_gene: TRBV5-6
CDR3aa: ASSTTSNQPQH

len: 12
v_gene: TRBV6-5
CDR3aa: ASSATRSSYEQY

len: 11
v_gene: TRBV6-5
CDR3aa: ASTPPGGGEQY

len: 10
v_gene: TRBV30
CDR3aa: AWSGVGNTIY

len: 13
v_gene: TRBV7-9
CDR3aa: ASSRGGSGNQPQH

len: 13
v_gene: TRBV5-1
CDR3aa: ASSLGQGESSPLH

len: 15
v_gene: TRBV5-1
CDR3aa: ASSFGASGRAYNEQF

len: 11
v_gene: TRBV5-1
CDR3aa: ASSLGVNQPQH

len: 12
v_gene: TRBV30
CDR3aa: AWRGGTGKNGYT

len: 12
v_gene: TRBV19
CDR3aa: ASSIAVSTDTQY

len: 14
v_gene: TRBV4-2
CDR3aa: ASSPRKSGAYNEQF

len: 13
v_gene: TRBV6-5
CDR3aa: ASKLTSGSSGELF

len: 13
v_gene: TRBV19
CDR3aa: ASSIRGQSNTEAF

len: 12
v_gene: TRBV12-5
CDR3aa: ASGLAGTLRGYT

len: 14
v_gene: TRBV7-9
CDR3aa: ASSLSEGHSNQPQH

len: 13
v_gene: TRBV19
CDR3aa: ASSIRDRDYPLAF

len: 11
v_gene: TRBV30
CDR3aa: AGRGFGMGTQY

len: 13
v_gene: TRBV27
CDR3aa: ASSPRTSGRGYQF

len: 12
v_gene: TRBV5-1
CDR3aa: ASSLGQTFYGYT

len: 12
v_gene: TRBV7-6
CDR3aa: ASSLKQSTGELF

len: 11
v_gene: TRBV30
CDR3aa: AWSSDNNQPQH

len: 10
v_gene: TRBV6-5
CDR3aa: AIRGPGTEAF

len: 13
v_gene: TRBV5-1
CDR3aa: ASSLGTSGSYEQY

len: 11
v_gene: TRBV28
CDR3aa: ASRSGTVGLYT

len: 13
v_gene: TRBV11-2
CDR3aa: ASSLGGGFTDTQY

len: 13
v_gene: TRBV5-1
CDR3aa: ASSSAGTDTDTQY

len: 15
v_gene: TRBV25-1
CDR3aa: ASSESPGSIAYNEQF

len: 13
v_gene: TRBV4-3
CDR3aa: ASSQRDRGSDEQY

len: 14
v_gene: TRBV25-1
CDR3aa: ASSDARTGGHQPQH

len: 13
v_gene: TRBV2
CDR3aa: ASNLQGAGANVLT

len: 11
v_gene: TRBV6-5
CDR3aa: ASTPASGNTIY

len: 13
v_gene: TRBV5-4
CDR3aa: ASSSVDRGDETQY

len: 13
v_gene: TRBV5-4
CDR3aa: ASSFDREVNTEAF

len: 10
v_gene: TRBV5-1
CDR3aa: ASSPQGDRYT

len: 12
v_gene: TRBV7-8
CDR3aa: ASSREGRQETQY

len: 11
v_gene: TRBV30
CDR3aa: ACSMGIPNEQY

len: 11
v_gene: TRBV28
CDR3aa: ASSLGVRYGYT

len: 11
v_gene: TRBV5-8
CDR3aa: ASSRRSSYEQY

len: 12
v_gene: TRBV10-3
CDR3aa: AISAREISYEQY

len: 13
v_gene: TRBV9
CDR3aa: ASSVDAGATYEQY

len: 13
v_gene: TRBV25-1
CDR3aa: ASSEPGTGHEKLF

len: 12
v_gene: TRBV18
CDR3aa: ASSPRGHDYGYT